This T cell receptor (beta chain) was captured in a study of shared clonotypes between healthy human individuals. Study-wide findings and caveats: Shared clonotypes across all four donors exceeded non-shared ones in generation probability.

Measured with immunoSEQ multiplex PCR; TCRdb has only the in-frame clones, and not every one. This repertoire shows about 230,000 clones, 60% to 70% found once; its top ten account for more than 9.5%. This clone was counted between two and nine times. Its antigen is as yet unknown. Trimming cost V 4 bases and J 3 bases, with 9 bases left between them. CDR3 length equals 13 residues. Germline CDR1 reads SGHRS; CDR2 reads YFSETQ. The sequence came from a young man in good health. The sequencing input was memory CD4+ T cells sorted from blood. Specified subset: CD45RA-negative fraction. V and J are TRBV5-1 and TRBJ2-3, with D perhaps matching TRBD1 (5 bases). The CDR3 spells CASSVGETDTQYF. CDR3 nucleotides: TGCGCCAGCAGCGTAGGGGAAACAGATACGCAGTATTTT.